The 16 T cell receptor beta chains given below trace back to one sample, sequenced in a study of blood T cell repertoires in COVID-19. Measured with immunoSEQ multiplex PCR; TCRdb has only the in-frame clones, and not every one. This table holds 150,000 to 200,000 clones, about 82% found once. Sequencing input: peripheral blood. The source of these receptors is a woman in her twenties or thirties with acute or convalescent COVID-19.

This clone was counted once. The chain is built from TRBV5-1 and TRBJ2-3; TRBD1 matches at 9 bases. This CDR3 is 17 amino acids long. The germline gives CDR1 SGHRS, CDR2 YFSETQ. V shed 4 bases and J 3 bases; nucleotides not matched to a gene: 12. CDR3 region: CASSVGLTGGSTDTQYF. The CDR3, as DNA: TGCGCCAGCAGCGTCGGATTAACAGGGGGCTCGACAGATACGCAGTATTTT.

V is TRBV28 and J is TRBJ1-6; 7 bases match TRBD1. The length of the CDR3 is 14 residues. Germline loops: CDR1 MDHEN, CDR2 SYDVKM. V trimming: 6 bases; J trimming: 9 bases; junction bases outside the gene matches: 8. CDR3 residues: CASREGQWASPLHF. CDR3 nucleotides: TGTGCCAGCAGAGAGGGACAGTGGGCTTCACCCCTCCACTTT. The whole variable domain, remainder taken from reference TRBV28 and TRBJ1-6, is DVKVTQSSRYLVKRTGEKVFLECVQDMDHENMFWYRQDPGLGLRLIYFSYDVKMKEKGDIPEGYSVSREKKERFSLILESASTNQTSMYLCASREGQWASPLHFGNGTRLTVT.

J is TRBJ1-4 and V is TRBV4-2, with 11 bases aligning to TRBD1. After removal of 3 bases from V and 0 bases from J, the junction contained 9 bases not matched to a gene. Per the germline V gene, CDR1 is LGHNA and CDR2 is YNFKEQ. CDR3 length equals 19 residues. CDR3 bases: TGTGCCAGCAGCCACAATTTGGGACAGGGGGTTGCAACTAATGAAAAACTGTTTTTT. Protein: CASSHNLGQGVATNEKLFF.

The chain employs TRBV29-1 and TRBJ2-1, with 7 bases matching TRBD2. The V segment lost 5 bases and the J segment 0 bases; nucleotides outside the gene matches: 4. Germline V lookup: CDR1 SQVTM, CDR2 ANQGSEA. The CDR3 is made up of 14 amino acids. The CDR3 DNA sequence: TGCAGCGTTTCTAGCGGATCCTCCTACAATGAGCAGTTCTTC. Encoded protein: CSVSSGSSYNEQFF.

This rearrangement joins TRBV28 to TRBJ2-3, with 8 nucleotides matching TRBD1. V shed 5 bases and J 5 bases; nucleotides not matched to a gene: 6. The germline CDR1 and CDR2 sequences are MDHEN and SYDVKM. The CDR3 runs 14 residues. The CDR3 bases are TGTGCCAGCAGTGCCGACAGGGGAGGAGATACGCAGTATTTT. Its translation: CASSADRGGDTQYF.

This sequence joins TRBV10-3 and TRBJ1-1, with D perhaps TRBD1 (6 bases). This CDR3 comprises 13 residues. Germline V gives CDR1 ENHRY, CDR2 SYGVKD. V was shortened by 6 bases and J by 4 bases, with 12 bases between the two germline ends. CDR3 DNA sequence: TGTGCCATCAGGCCAGGGGAAACCACTGAAGCTTTCTTT. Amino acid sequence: CAIRPGETTEAFF.

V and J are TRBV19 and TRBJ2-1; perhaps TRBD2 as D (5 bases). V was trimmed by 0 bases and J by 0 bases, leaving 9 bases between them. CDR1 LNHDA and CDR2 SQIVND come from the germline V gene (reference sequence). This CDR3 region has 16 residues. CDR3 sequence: CASSIDPGSSYNEQFF. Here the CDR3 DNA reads TGTGCCAGTAGTATAGATCCGGGGAGCTCCTACAATGAGCAGTTCTTC.

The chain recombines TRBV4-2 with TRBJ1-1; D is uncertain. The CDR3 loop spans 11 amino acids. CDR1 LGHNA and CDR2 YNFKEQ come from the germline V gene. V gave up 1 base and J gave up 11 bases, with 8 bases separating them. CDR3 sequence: CASSQGERAFF. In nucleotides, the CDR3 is TGTGCCAGCAGCCAAGGTGAGAGGGCTTTCTTT.

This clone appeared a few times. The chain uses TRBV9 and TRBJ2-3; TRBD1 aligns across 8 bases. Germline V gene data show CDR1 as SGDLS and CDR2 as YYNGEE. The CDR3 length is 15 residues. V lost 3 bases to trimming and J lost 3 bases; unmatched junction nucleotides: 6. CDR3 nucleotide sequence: TGTGCCAGCAGCGCAGGGGGCCTGATGACAGATACGCAGTATTTT. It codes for CASSAGGLMTDTQYF.

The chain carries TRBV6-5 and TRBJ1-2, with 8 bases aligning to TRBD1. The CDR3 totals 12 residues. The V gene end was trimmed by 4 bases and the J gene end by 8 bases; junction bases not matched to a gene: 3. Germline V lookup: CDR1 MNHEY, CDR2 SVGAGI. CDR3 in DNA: TGTGCCAGCAGTTCGACAGGGGTCGGCTACACCTTC. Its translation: CASSSTGVGYTF.

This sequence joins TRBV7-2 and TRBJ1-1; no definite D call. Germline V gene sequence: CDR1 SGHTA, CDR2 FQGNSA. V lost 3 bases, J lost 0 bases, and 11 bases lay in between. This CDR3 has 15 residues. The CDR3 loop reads CASSFNPGMNTEAFF. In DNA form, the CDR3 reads TGTGCCAGCAGCTTTAATCCGGGGATGAACACTGAAGCTTTCTTT.

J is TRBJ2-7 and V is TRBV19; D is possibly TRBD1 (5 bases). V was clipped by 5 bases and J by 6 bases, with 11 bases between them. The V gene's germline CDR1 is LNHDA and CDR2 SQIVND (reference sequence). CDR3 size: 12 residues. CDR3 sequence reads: CASSSGLSEQYF. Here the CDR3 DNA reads TGTGCCAGTAGTTCAGGGTTAAGCGAGCAGTACTTC.

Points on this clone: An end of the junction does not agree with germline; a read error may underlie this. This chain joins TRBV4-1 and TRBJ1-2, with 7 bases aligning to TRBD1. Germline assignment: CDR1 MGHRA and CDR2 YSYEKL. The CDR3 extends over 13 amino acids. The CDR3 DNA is TGCGCCACCAGCCGGGACAGAGACTATGGCTACACCTTC. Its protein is CATSRDRDYGYTF.

Written as DNA, the CDR3 is TGTGCCAGCGTGGGAGAGGGCGTACAGCATTTT. It is translated as CASVGEGVQHF. V and J are TRBV12-3 or TRBV12-4 and TRBJ1-5, with D uncertain. The CDR3 extends over 11 amino acids. Trimming took 8 bases from V and 13 from J, leaving 15 bases between them.

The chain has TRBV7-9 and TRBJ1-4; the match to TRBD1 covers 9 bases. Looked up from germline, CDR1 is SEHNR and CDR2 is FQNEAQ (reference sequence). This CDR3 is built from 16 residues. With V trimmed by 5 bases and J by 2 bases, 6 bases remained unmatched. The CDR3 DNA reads TGTGCCAGCAGCAGATCGGGGACAGGGACTAATGAAAAACTGTTTTTT. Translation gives CASSRSGTGTNEKLFF.

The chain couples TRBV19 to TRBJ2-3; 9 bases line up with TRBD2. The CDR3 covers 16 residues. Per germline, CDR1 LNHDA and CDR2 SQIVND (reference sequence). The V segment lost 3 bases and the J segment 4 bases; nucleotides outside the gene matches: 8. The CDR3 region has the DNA TGTGCCAGTAGTATGAGGGCTAGCGGGATATCAGATACGCAGTATTTT. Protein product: CASSMRASGISDTQYF.